The text below deals with one TCR beta chain. Sequencing was performed with immunoSEQ multiplex PCR; in TCRdb, only in-frame clones are kept and a portion is missing. This table has some 60,000 clones, roughly 87% appearing once. This sample is drawn from a study of T cell changes during pregnancy in multiple sclerosis. This specimen was peripheral blood, taken in the third trimester of pregnancy. The clonotype was recovered from a female donor in good health, enrolled as a control in a pregnancy study.

The CDR3 loop reads CASSLSRREAGELFF. The CDR3 nucleotides read TGCGCCAGCAGCTTGAGCCGGAGAGAGGCCGGGGAGCTGTTTTTT. This chain joins TRBV5-1 and TRBJ2-2; D is uncertain. The V and J ends lost 1 base and 6 bases respectively, with 13 bases between them. This CDR3 has 15 amino acids. Germline V gene data show CDR1 as SGHRS and CDR2 as YFSETQ.